Shown below are 11 T cell receptor beta chains from a single sample sequenced in a study of shared clonotypes between healthy human individuals. Clones were read by immunoSEQ multiplex PCR, and TCRdb kept only the in-frame ones, dropping some. This sample yields under 1,100,000 clones, of which around 82% are seen a single time; roughly 0.61% belongs to the top ten. Sequencing was performed on memory CD4+ T cells from PBMCs. Sample subset: CD45RA-negative fraction. Every receptor here comes from a man aged 18 to 29 in good health. Some clones in this sample may be carry-over from other donors' samples.

The chain couples TRBV27 to TRBJ1-2; 7 bases align to TRBD1. Trimming took 10 bases from V and 0 from J; bases not matched to a gene: 17. The germline gives CDR1 MNHEY, CDR2 SMNVEV (reference sequence). This CDR3 is built from 17 residues. CDR3 nucleotides: TGTGCCACGGGCCGCGCAGGGGGTACTGTTCCTAACTATGGCTACACCTTC. Its translation is CATGRAGGTVPNYGYTF.

The V call is TRBV10-3, the J call TRBJ1-4; D is ambiguous. Germline loops: CDR1 ENHRY, CDR2 SYGVKD. This CDR3 is 15 amino acids long. Between the trimmed V and J ends, which lost 0 bases and 5 bases, there was a span of 10 bases. The DNA of the CDR3 is TGTGCCATCAGTGAGTCCGGGCAGCCCAATGAAAAACTGTTTTTT. Protein sequence: CAISESGQPNEKLFF.

This clone was seen a handful of times. The V call is TRBV4-2, the J call TRBJ1-2; D gene uncertain. Germline V gives CDR1 LGHNA, CDR2 YNFKEQ. With 6 bases removed from V and 8 bases from J, the gap between germline ends came to 16 bases. The CDR3 runs to 13 residues. CDR3 region: CASSQTEGVGYTF. The DNA for the CDR3 is TGTGCCAGCAGTCAAACCGAGGGCGTCGGCTACACCTTC.

This chain joins TRBV5-1 and TRBJ2-6; no clear D. Germline CDR1 SGHRS, CDR2 YFSETQ. V gave up 5 bases and J gave up 2 bases, with 5 bases separating them. The CDR3 extends over 13 amino acids. The CDR3 loop reads CASRETGANVLTF. In DNA, the CDR3 is TGCGCCAGCAGAGAAACTGGGGCCAACGTCCTGACTTTC.

J is TRBJ2-1 and V is TRBV9; D is undetermined. The CDR3 length is 17 residues. Germline V gene lookup returns CDR1 SGDLS and CDR2 YYNGEE. Between the trimmed V and J ends, which lost 0 bases and 8 bases, there was a span of 21 bases. The CDR3 loop is CASSVAIDISADDEQFF. The CDR3 bases are TGTGCCAGCAGCGTAGCTATCGACATATCTGCCGACGATGAGCAGTTCTTC.

The V and J genes are TRBV29-1 and TRBJ2-2, with TRBD2 matching 7 bases. The trim removed 6 bases at V and 1 base at J, leaving 8 bases unmatched. CDR1 SQVTM and CDR2 ANQGSEA come from the germline V gene. The CDR3 runs to 15 residues. The DNA of the CDR3 is TGCAGCGTCCAACTCTCTAGCGGGAACACCGGGGAGCTGTTTTTT. Translation gives CSVQLSSGNTGELFF.

This clone was detected only a few times. The gene calls are TRBV7-9 and TRBJ2-1; the match to TRBD2 covers 12 bases. The CDR3 runs to 17 residues. V trimming: 5 bases; J trimming: 3 bases; junction bases outside the gene matches: 8. Germline lookup yields CDR1 SEHNR and CDR2 FQNEAQ (reference sequence). The CDR3 protein is CASSPRLAGVVYNEQFF. As DNA, the CDR3 is TGTGCCAGCAGCCCTAGACTAGCGGGAGTGGTCTACAATGAGCAGTTCTTC.

Points on this clone: Other DNA sequences from this sample encode an identical CDR3 as well. The chain uses TRBV6-1 and TRBJ2-4; 8 bases agree with TRBD2. Germline lookup yields CDR1 MNHNS and CDR2 SASEGT. The CDR3 spans 19 residues. V shed 3 bases and J 0 bases; nucleotides not matched to a gene: 13. In DNA form, the CDR3 reads TGTGCCAGCAGTGATGGAACCGCTAGCGGGTTTCAAGCCAAAAACATTCAGTACTTC. Its translation: CASSDGTASGFQAKNIQYF.

The CDR3 loop is CASSFGPQSTDTQYF. The CDR3 nucleotides are TGTGCCAGCAGCTTTGGACCCCAATCCACAGATACGCAGTATTTT. The chain links TRBV7-6 to TRBJ2-3; D not certain. Germline CDR1 reads SGHVS; CDR2 reads FNYEAQ. Trimming pared 3 bases from V and 2 bases from J, leaving 12 bases between. This CDR3 is 15 amino acids long.

The chain joins TRBV2 to TRBJ2-2; no clear D gene. CDR1 SNHLY and CDR2 FYNNEI come from the germline V gene. V dropped 7 bases and J dropped 2 bases, with 11 bases sitting between them. The CDR3 runs to 14 residues. In nucleotides, the CDR3 is TGTGCCAGCAATTTAGACCATAACACCGGGGAGCTGTTTTTT. It codes for CASNLDHNTGELFF.

The chain carries TRBV28 and TRBJ1-2; weak D call: TRBD1 (6 bases). V lost 5 bases to trimming and J lost 2 bases, with 12 bases between them. The CDR3 contains 14 residues. The germline CDR1 and CDR2 sequences are MDHEN and SYDVKM. The CDR3 sequence: CASSTTGRNYGYTF. CDR3 sequence (DNA): TGTGCCAGCAGTACCACAGGGAGAAACTATGGCTACACCTTC.